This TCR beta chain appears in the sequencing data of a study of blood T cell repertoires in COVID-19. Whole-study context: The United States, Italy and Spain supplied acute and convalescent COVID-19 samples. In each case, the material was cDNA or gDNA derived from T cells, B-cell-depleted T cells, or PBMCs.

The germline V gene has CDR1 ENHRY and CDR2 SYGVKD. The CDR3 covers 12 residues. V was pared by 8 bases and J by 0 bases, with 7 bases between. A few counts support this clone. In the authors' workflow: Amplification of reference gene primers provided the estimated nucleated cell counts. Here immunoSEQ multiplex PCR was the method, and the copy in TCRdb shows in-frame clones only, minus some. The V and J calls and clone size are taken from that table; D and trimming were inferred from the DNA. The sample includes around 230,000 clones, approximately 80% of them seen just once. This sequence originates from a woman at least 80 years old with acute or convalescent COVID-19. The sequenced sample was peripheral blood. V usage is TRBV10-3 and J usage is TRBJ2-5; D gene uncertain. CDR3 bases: TGTGCCATCGCCCAGAACCAAGAGACCCAGTACTTC. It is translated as CAIAQNQETQYF.